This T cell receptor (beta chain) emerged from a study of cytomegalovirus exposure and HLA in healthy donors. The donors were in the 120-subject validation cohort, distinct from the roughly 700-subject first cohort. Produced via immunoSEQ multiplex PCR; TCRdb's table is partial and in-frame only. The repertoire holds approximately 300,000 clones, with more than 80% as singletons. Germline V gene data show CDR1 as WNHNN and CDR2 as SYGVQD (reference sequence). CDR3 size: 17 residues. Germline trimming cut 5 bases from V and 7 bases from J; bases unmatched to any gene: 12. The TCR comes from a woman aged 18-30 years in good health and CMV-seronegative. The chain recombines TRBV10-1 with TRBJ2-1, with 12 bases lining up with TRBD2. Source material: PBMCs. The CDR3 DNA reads TGCGCCAGCAGTACTACGCCGGGGACTAGCGGGTCGAATGAGCAGTTCTTC. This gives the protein CASSTTPGTSGSNEQFF.